The present TCR beta chain was sequenced within a study of blood T cell repertoires in COVID-19 (dated by TCRdb to about 2020). Some background on the complete study: Collaborator samples came from the United States, Italy and Spain and covered acute and convalescent phases of COVID-19. The prospective study material was composed of cDNA or gDNA derived from T cells, B-cell-depleted T cells, or PBMCs. Subjects who had been exposed to COVID-19, were actively infected with it, or had recovered from it provided the deeply sampled blood TCRbeta repertoires that made up the dataset. The repertoires were released in a freely available public database intended as a resource for research on the immune response to SARS-CoV-2. Samples came from the ongoing ImmuneRACE study (first 160 participants) plus 1,254 subjects from 6 global collaborators. Sample metadata almost always included a de-identified subject ID, COVID-19 status, age in years and sex. HLA class I and class II types, where available, came from metadata supplied by the sample provider rather than from assay-based typing. The research as a whole found: Clinical and demographic metadata were provided uncurated, with the amount varying by source and participant.

The CDR3 numbers 15 residues from cysteine through phenylalanine. Only CDR3 DNA is held: 45 bases, read in frame from base 1. Looking up the germline V gene yields CDR1 SGHTS and CDR2 YDEGEE. V is shortened by 1 base, J by 2 bases, and the region joining them spans 10 bases. Collaborating institutions collected whole blood in K2EDTA tubes following their own protocols. For TCRbeta analysis, collaborators shipped samples as frozen whole blood, isolated PBMCs, or DNA extracted from either of those sample types. This clone was observed a single time. What antigen it recognizes has not been identified. The input lacks base qualities; no much larger clone sits a single base away. TCRbeta CDR3 regions were amplified from genomic DNA using the immunoSEQ Assay, a bias-controlled multiplex PCR. The authors' analysis ran thus. Within the assay, amplification of reference gene primers was used to estimate how many nucleated cells each sample contained. Sequence reads were collapsed and filtered to measure the absolute abundance of every unique TCRbeta CDR3 rearrangement. For each sample, productive Simpson clonality was calculated by taking the square root of Simpson's diversity index across productive rearrangements. Imported from immuneACCESS, the table was reduced by TCRdb to in-frame sequences with V and J called. These copies leave out some clones; in studies compared against another copy, an unresolved V gene accounts for under half, and the cause of the remainder is not known. The V and J calls and the clone size are those of that table, but D and trimming were determined from the DNA. The sample table records about 150,000 clones; roughly 82% of these occur just once. Roughly 15% of the sample is held by the ten biggest clonotypes.

The specimen sequenced was peripheral blood. This sequence uses TRBV5-8 and TRBJ1-5, and possibly TRBD1, on 6 matching bases. The receptor's source is a human donor with acute or convalescent COVID-19. The donor label of this sample is uncertain. The CDR3 corresponds to CASSLLQGGNQPQHF. The base sequence is TGTGCCAGCAGCTTGTTACAGGGAGGCAATCAGCCCCAGCATTTT.